This is a list of T cell receptor beta chains from one sample in a study of T cell repertoires in cytomegalovirus infection. Using its own MiXCR run on the reads, TCRdb lists one record per CDR3 protein. The repertoire holds around 190,000 distinct CDR3 sequences, with over 13% as singletons. The material sequenced was PBMCs. These receptors originate from a human donor in good health (CMV status not recorded). Some clones in this sample may be carry-over from other donors' samples. CDR3s include the opening cysteine and the closing phenylalanine or tryptophan. Fields, in order: clone size, D gene, J gene, CDR3 length, V gene, CDR3 DNA, CDR3 protein. The D gene is left open where the match is weak. Some rows have no size entry. The others give once, few or many, or a class for an expanded clone.

many,TRBD1,TRBJ1-4,15,TRBV28,TGTGCCAGCAGTTTCCTTCAGGGGGGAGGGGAAAAACTGTTTTTT,CASSFLQGGGEKLFF
.,TRBD1,TRBJ1-1,14,TRBV14,TGTGCCAGCAGCCTTACAACAGGGGGCACTGAAGCTTTCTTT,CASSLTTGGTEAFF
many,.,TRBJ1-6,16,TRBV5-1,TGCGCCAGCAGCTTGGCCGGTGGAGGTTCGGATTCACCCCTCCACTTT,CASSLAGGGSDSPLHF
few,TRBD2,TRBJ2-3,18,TRBV6-2/TRBV6-3,TGTGCCAGCAGTCCCGGACTAGCGCGAGGCGTTAAAACAGATACGCAGTATTTT,CASSPGLARGVKTDTQYF
many,TRBD1,TRBJ2-7,14,TRBV27,TGTGCCAGCAGTTTATCGCCAGGGGGATACGAGCAGTACTTC,CASSLSPGGYEQYF
.,.,TRBJ1-3,16,TRBV19,TGTGCCAGTAGTATTCGGGAGGGACGGCCTGGAAACACCATATATTTT,CASSIREGRPGNTIYF
many,.,TRBJ1-1,14,TRBV7-9,TGTGCCAGCAGCTTTAGAAGTGGGGTCACTGAAGCTTTCTTT,CASSFRSGVTEAFF
.,.,TRBJ1-1,13,TRBV5-1,TGCGCCAGCAGCAAAAATCAGGGGACTGAAGCTTTCTTT,CASSKNQGTEAFF
few,.,TRBJ1-5,14,TRBV19,TGTGCCAGTAGACGAGCAGGGTTGAATCAGCCCCAGCATTTT,CASRRAGLNQPQHF
few,.,TRBJ2-3,15,TRBV20-1,TGCAGTGCTAGAGATAGCACGGGAGTGCGAGATACGCAGTATTTT,CSARDSTGVRDTQYF
.,.,TRBJ2-7,13,TRBV6-5,TGTGCCAGCAGTTACGGTCAACCCTACGAGCAGTACTTC,CASSYGQPYEQYF
many,.,TRBJ1-5,14,TRBV7-2,TGTGCCAGCAGCTTACAGGGAGGCAATCAGCCCCAGCATTTT,CASSLQGGNQPQHF
.,.,TRBJ1-1,13,TRBV6-2/TRBV6-3,TGTGCCAGCAGTTACCCCCAGAACACTGAAGCTTTCTTT,CASSYPQNTEAFF
few,.,TRBJ2-7,14,TRBV7-9,TGTGCCAGCAGCCGGCCCGGGTCCTCCTACGAGCAGTACTTC,CASSRPGSSYEQYF
many,.,TRBJ2-5,12,TRBV28,TGTGCCAGCAAGGAACGGAAAGAGACCCAGTACTTC,CASKERKETQYF
.,.,TRBJ2-7,12,TRBV6-5,TGTGCCAGCAGTTACGGGGGCGTCGAGCAGTACTTC,CASSYGGVEQYF
.,.,TRBJ2-6,13,TRBV25-1,TGTGCCACGGCGAGCTCTGGGGCCAACGTCCTGACTTTC,CATASSGANVLTF
many,.,TRBJ2-3,12,TRBV25-1,TGTGCCAGCAGTTTTAAGACAGATACGCAGTATTTT,CASSFKTDTQYF
.,.,TRBJ2-3,14,TRBV5-5,TGTGCCAGCATCCGCTCGGCCCCCCCAGATACGCAGTATTTT,CASIRSAPPDTQYF
few,.,TRBJ1-1,16,TRBV20-1,TGCAGTGCTAGAGATCGAAGGCGACATCAGAACACTGAAGCTTTCTTT,CSARDRRRHQNTEAFF
.,.,TRBJ1-1,11,TRBV11-2,TGTGCCAGCAGCTTAGAAATTGAAGCTTTCTTT,CASSLEIEAFF
few,.,TRBJ2-1,12,TRBV19,TGTGCCAGTCAGAACTTACGCAATGAGCAGTTCTTC,CASQNLRNEQFF
.,TRBD1,TRBJ1-5,15,TRBV20-1,TGCAGTGCTAGCGATCCGGGACAGGACCATCAGCCCCAGCATTTT,CSASDPGQDHQPQHF
.,.,TRBJ2-2,13,TRBV28,TGTGCCAGCAATGATATGAACACCGGGGAGCTGTTTTTT,CASNDMNTGELFF
many,.,TRBJ1-1,14,TRBV28,TGTGCCAGCAGTCGGGACTCGGGAATCACTGAAGCTTTCTTT,CASSRDSGITEAFF
.,TRBD2,TRBJ2-1,15,TRBV4-2,TGTGCCAGCAGCCAAGAGGCTAGCGGATACAATGAGCAGTTCTTC,CASSQEASGYNEQFF
.,TRBD1,TRBJ1-2,17,TRBV28,TGTGCCAGCAGTCCCGAACGTATGGGGACAGGGCCCTATGGCTACACCTTC,CASSPERMGTGPYGYTF
many,.,TRBJ2-7,13,TRBV6-5,TGTGCCAGCACGAATTTGGCAGACTACGAGCAGTACTTC,CASTNLADYEQYF
few,.,TRBJ2-1,12,TRBV5-1,TGCGCCAGCAGCGAGGACCCGAAAAAGGAGTTCTTC,CASSEDPKKEFF
few,TRBD2,TRBJ2-7,15,TRBV27,TGTGCCAGCAGTTTTCCAGGTAGCGGGATCTACGAGCAGTACTTC,CASSFPGSGIYEQYF
many,TRBD2,TRBJ2-2,16,TRBV7-8,TGTGCCAGCAGCTTAAGGAGACTAGCTGGCCCCGGGGAGCTGTTTTTT,CASSLRRLAGPGELFF
.,TRBD2,TRBJ2-2,15,TRBV7-8,TGTGCCAGCAGCCCTAGCGGAGCGAACACCGGGGAGCTGTTTTTT,CASSPSGANTGELFF
.,TRBD1,TRBJ2-5,13,TRBV29-1,TGCAGCACCGGGCAGGGGGCGGGAAAGACCCAGTACTTC,CSTGQGAGKTQYF
many,TRBD1,TRBJ2-7,15,TRBV7-2,TGTGCCAGCAGCTCCAAGGGGGACAGGTCCTACGAGCAGTACTTC,CASSSKGDRSYEQYF
few,TRBD2,TRBJ2-3,16,TRBV24-1,TGTGCCACCAGTGAACCCATTGGCGGGAGGACAGATACGCAGTATTTT,CATSEPIGGRTDTQYF
many,TRBD2,TRBJ2-1,15,TRBV11-1,TGTGCCAGCAGCTTTAGGCGGGGGGCCGGAAATGAGCAGTTCTTC,CASSFRRGAGNEQFF
few,.,TRBJ1-4,15,TRBV4-1,TGCGCCAGCAGCCAAGATCGGGGGGCACGAGAAAAACTGTTTTTT,CASSQDRGAREKLFF
few,TRBD2,TRBJ2-3,16,TRBV14,TGTGCCAGCAGCCCTTTCGCGGGAGGGTTCACAGATACGCAGTATTTT,CASSPFAGGFTDTQYF
few,.,TRBJ1-1,15,TRBV28,TGTGCCAGCAGTTTAGCTTGGCAGGAGTTACCTGAAGCTTTCTTT,CASSLAWQELPEAFF
many,.,TRBJ2-3,12,TRBV11-3,TGTGCCAGCTTGGGACTGGCCGAAGGGCAGTATTTT,CASLGLAEGQYF
few,.,TRBJ1-1,13,TRBV15,TGTGCCACCAGCAGAGTTGTTAACACTGAAGCTTTCTTT,CATSRVVNTEAFF
.,.,TRBJ1-3,12,TRBV2,TGTGCCGTGATCGGGAAGGGAAACACCATATATTTT,CAVIGKGNTIYF
.,.,TRBJ1-2,12,TRBV25-1,TGTGCCAGCAGGCAGGGATGGGATGGCTACACCTTC,CASRQGWDGYTF
many,.,TRBJ1-1,14,TRBV6-5,TGTGCCAGCAGTTACTCGGGGGGCAGCACTGAAGCTTTCTTT,CASSYSGGSTEAFF
many,.,TRBJ2-3,16,TRBV24-1,TGTGCCACCAGTGGGGGCAGGGTTTATCTTACAGATACGCAGTATTTT,CATSGGRVYLTDTQYF
.,.,TRBJ2-1,16,TRBV20-1,TGCAGTGCTAGAAGAGACAGGCTGAGCTCCTTCAATGAGCAGTTCTTC,CSARRDRLSSFNEQFF
.,.,TRBJ2-1,15,TRBV19,TGTGCCAGTCTTGAACCGGGGGGCATCTACAATGAGCAGTTCTTC,CASLEPGGIYNEQFF
few,.,TRBJ1-5,16,TRBV12-3/TRBV12-4,TGTGCCAGCAGTCGGGACCGGCCTCAGCAGAATCAGCCCCAGCATTTT,CASSRDRPQQNQPQHF
many,.,TRBJ2-3,16,TRBV19,TGTGCCAGTAGTTCCAACAGGGACCCTTCGACAGATACGCAGTATTTT,CASSSNRDPSTDTQYF
many,.,TRBJ2-2,15,TRBV28,TGTGCCAGCAGTTTTAGGGACATTTACACCGGGGAGCTGTTTTTT,CASSFRDIYTGELFF
.,.,TRBJ1-1,13,TRBV7-3,TGTGCCAGCAGCATTACGAGGTACACTGAAGCTTTCTTT,CASSITRYTEAFF
.,.,TRBJ2-5,15,TRBV11-2,TGTGCCAGCAGCCATGTATCAGGGCCCCGGGGGTCCCAGTACTTC,CASSHVSGPRGSQYF
.,.,TRBJ1-5,13,TRBV20-1,TGCAGTGCCCCCCTTGGGGGGAATCAGCCCCAGCATTTT,CSAPLGGNQPQHF
.,TRBD2,TRBJ2-1,14,TRBV29-1,TGCAGCGCGCGGGGTCTAGCGGGGCCCAATGAGCAGTTCTTC,CSARGLAGPNEQFF
few,.,TRBJ1-4,14,TRBV28,TGTGCCAGCAGTTCCGGACAGACAGCTGAAAAACTGTTTTTT,CASSSGQTAEKLFF
many,TRBD1,TRBJ2-2,15,TRBV11-2,TGTGCCAGCAGACCGGACAGGGTGAACACCGGGGAGCTGTTTTTT,CASRPDRVNTGELFF
many,.,TRBJ1-5,13,TRBV7-9,TGTGCCAGCAGCTTTCAGGGGAATCAGCCCCAGCATTTT,CASSFQGNQPQHF
.,.,TRBJ1-2,14,TRBV20-1,TGCAGTGCTAGAGATCTCCCGGCAGACTATGGCTACACCTTC,CSARDLPADYGYTF
few,TRBD2,TRBJ2-2,15,TRBV5-1,TGCGCCAGCAGCGGGACTAGCGGACTCACCGGGGAGCTGTTTTTT,CASSGTSGLTGELFF
few,.,TRBJ1-1,13,TRBV6-5,TGTGCCAGCAGTTTATCGGCCGGCACTGAAGCTTTCTTT,CASSLSAGTEAFF